These T cell receptor beta chains were read from a single sample in a study of Graves' ophthalmopathy and Graves' hyperthyroidism. TCRdb reprocessed the multiplex PCR reads with MiXCR, giving one entry per CDR3 protein. In the table there are fewer than 600,000 distinct CDR3 sequences, approximately 14% of which are singletons. Sequences were obtained from blood. All receptors derive from a woman aged 25 to 39 with Graves' ophthalmopathy. Both conserved end residues are part of each CDR3. A D gene is named only where the DNA matches it firmly.

d_call	v_call	j_call	cdr3_aa
-	TRBV11-2	TRBJ1-2	CASSLSGAAPRSNYGYTF
TRBD2	TRBV12-3/TRBV12-4	TRBJ2-2	CASPPNGLAANTGELFF
TRBD1	TRBV12-5	TRBJ2-7	CASGTTGGHEQYF
-	TRBV5-6	TRBJ2-7	CASSGIRHEQYF
TRBD1	TRBV12-3/TRBV12-4	TRBJ1-2	CASSFGTGDLSYTF
-	TRBV4-2	TRBJ1-6	CASSQAGVGGSPLHF
-	TRBV9	TRBJ1-3	CASSVGQEISGNTIYF
-	TRBV13	TRBJ2-7	CASSLPGTPVYEQYF
-	TRBV2	TRBJ1-1	CASSDGPRNTEAFF
-	TRBV18	TRBJ2-7	CASSPLHDEQYF
TRBD2	TRBV20-1	TRBJ2-5	CSARGGLAGETQYF
TRBD1	TRBV24-1	TRBJ2-3	CATSDHRGGDTQYF
TRBD2	TRBV7-8	TRBJ2-7	CASSISGSSSYEQYF
-	TRBV6-5	TRBJ1-6	CASSYSGDLGTSPLHF
-	TRBV25-1	TRBJ2-7	CASSARGDWGQYF
TRBD1	TRBV28	TRBJ1-1	CASTLDQGVMVTDTEAFF
-	TRBV20-1	TRBJ1-1	CSASGVNTEAFF
-	TRBV12-3/TRBV12-4	TRBJ1-1	CASTPAVNTEAFF
TRBD1	TRBV30	TRBJ1-5	CAWSPLGQGAQPQHF
-	TRBV5-1	TRBJ2-2	CASRARGPTGELFF
-	TRBV15	TRBJ2-7	CATSREEGGNEQYF
-	TRBV13	TRBJ1-1	CASSLAGLADNTEAFF
-	TRBV28	TRBJ2-7	CASGVTGSPYEQYF
TRBD1	TRBV30	TRBJ1-1	CAWSTLDRENTEAFF
TRBD2	TRBV7-3	TRBJ2-2	CASSRLAGGELFF
-	TRBV5-1	TRBJ1-1	CASTIGGLNTEAFF
-	TRBV7-2	TRBJ2-5	CASSLDFGKRETQRF
-	TRBV7-6	TRBJ2-5	CASSLPGLGETQYF
-	TRBV19	TRBJ1-1	CASSDRFKAFF
-	TRBV12-3/TRBV12-4	TRBJ1-2	CASSASVLDGYTF
-	TRBV6-5	TRBJ1-1	CASSYHKEHAFF
TRBD1	TRBV4-1	TRBJ1-5	CASSRQGAGQPQHF
-	TRBV28	TRBJ1-1	CASTHGGPEAFF
-	TRBV15	TRBJ1-1	CATKDFRYTEAFF
-	TRBV4-1	TRBJ1-1	CASSQVEGTEAFF
-	TRBV28	TRBJ1-1	CASATGTPNTEAFF
TRBD1	TRBV12-3/TRBV12-4	TRBJ1-2	CASSRQGGNYGYTF
-	TRBV29-1	TRBJ1-2	CSVEDRGEGYTF
-	TRBV27	TRBJ1-5	CASSLAQSDQPQHF
TRBD1	TRBV20-1	TRBJ2-7	CSAEPVTGGYEQYF
-	TRBV27	TRBJ1-1	CASSPRVLGNTEAFF
-	TRBV20-1	TRBJ1-5	CSASSRFDQPQHF
TRBD2	TRBV11-2	TRBJ2-5	CASSFAGGGQETQYF
-	TRBV18	TRBJ2-7	CASSRVGQTDEQYF
-	TRBV3-1	TRBJ2-7	CASSQGLAVQTYEQYF
-	TRBV4-2	TRBJ1-2	CASSQDDDNYGYTF